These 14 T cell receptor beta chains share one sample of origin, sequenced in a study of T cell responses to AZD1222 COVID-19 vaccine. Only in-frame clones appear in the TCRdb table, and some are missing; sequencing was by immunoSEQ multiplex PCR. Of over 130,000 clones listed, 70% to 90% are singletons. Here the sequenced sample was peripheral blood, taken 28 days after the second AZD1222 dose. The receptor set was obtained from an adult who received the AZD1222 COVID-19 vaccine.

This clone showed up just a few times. The chain's CDR3 is CASSEQETGNTF. In DNA, the CDR3 is TGTGCCAGCAGTGAACAAGAAACAGGGAATACCTTC. The chain uses TRBV2 and TRBJ1-2; the D gene is possibly TRBD1 (6 bases). Trimming stripped 2 bases from V and 14 bases from J, with 15 bases between. Germline lookup yields CDR1 SNHLY and CDR2 FYNNEI. The CDR3 totals 12 residues.

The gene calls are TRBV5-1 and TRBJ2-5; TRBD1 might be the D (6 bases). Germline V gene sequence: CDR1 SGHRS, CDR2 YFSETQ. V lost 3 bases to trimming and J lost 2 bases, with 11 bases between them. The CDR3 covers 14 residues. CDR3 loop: CASSWTAPQETQYF. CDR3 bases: TGCGCCAGCAGCTGGACAGCACCTCAAGAGACCCAGTACTTC.

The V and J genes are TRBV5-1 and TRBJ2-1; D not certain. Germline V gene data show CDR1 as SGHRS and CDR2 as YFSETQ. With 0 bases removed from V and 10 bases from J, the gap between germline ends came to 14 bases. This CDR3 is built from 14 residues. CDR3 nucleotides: TGCGCCAGCAGCTTGGCCTCGGTGGGATACGAGCAGTTCTTC. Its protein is CASSLASVGYEQFF.

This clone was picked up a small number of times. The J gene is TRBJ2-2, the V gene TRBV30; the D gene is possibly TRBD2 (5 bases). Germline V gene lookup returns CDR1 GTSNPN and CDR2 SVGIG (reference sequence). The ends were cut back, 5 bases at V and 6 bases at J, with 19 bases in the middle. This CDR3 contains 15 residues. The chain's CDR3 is CAWGPKSSMAGELFF. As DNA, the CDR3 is TGTGCCTGGGGTCCTAAATCTAGCATGGCCGGGGAGCTGTTTTTT.

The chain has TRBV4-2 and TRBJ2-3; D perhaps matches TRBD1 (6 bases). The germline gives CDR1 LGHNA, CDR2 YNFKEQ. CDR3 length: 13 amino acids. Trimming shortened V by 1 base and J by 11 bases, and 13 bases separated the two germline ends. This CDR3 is CASSQGWGRGQYF. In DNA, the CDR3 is TGTGCCAGCAGCCAAGGGTGGGGCAGGGGGCAGTATTTT.

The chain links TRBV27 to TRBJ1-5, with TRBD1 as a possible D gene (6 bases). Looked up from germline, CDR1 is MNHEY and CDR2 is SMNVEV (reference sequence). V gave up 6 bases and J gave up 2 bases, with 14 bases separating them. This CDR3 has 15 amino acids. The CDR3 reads CASRIDRIGNQPQHF. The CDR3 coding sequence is TGTGCCAGCAGAATAGACAGGATCGGCAATCAGCCCCAGCATTTT.

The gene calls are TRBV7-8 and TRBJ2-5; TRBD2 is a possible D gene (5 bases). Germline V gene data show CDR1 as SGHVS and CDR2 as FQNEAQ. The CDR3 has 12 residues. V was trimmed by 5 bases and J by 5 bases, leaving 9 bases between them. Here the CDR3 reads CASSPRGETQYF. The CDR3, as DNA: TGTGCCAGCAGCCCCCGCGGGGAGACCCAGTACTTC.

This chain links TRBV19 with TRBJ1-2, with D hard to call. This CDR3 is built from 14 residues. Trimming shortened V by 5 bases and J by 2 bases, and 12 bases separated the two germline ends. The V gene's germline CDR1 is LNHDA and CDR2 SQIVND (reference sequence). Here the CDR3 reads CASSRNGPNYGYTF. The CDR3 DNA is TGTGCCAGTAGTCGCAATGGGCCCAACTATGGCTACACCTTC.

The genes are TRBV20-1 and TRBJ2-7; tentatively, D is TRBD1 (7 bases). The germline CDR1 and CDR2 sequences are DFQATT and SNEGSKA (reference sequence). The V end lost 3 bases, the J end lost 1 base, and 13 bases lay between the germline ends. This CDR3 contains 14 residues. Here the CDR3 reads CSASSGGSSYEQYF. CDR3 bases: TGCAGTGCTAGTTCAGGGGGGAGTTCCTACGAGCAGTACTTC.

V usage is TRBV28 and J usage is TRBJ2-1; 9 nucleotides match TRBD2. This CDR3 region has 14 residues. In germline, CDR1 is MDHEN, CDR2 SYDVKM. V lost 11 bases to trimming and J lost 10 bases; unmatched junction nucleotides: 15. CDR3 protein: CAATAREGLPEQFF. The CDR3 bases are TGTGCCGCAACGGCGCGGGAGGGCCTCCCCGAGCAGTTCTTC. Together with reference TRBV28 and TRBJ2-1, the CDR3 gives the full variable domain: DVKVTQSSRYLVKRTGEKVFLECVQDMDHENMFWYRQDPGLGLRLIYFSYDVKMKEKGDIPEGYSVSREKKERFSLILESASTNQTSMYLCAATAREGLPEQFFGPGTRLTVL.

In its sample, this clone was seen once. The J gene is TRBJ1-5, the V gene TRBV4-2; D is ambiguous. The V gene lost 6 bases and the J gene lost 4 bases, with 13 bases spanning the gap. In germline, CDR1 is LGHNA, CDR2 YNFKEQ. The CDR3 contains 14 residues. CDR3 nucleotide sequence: TGTGCCAGCAGTTCAACCGGGAATAATCAGCCCCAGCATTTT. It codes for CASSSTGNNQPQHF.

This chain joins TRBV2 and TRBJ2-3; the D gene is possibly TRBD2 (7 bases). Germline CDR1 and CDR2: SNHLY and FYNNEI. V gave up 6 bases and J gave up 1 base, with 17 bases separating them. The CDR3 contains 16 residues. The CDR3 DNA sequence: TGTGCCAGCAGGGCGAGGGGGGGATCAGGCACAGATACGCAGTATTTT. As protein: CASRARGGSGTDTQYF.

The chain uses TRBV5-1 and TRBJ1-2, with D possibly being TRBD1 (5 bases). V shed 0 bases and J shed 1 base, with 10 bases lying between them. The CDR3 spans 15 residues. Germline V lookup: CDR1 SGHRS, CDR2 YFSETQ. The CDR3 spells CASSLAPDSNYGYTF. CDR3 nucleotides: TGCGCCAGCAGCTTGGCCCCTGACAGTAACTATGGCTACACCTTC.

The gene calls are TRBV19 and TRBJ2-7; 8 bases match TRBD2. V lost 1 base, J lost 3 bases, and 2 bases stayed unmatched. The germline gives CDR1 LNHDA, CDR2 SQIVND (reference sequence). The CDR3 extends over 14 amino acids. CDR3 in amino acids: CASSIVRGGYEQYF. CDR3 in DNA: TGTGCCAGTAGTATAGTTCGGGGGGGCTACGAGCAGTACTTC.